The present TCR beta chain was sequenced within a study of early T cells in non-severe SARS-CoV-2 infection. Study details: RNA in bulk from unsorted whole blood was sequenced, and chains were unpaired. Overall study results and limits: Clonotype matching in VDJdb favored anti-spike CD8 responses and did not capture private and CD4 specificities.

The sample holds many counts of this clonotype. The antigen remains unidentified. Unique molecular identifiers tagged individual cDNA molecules. TCRdb processed the 5' RACE reads anew with MiXCR; each CDR3 protein has one entry. The data show some 58,000 distinct CDR3 sequences, about 12% seen once. The sample consisted of whole blood. The clonotype originates from an adult who was a healthcare worker with PCR-confirmed SARS-CoV-2 infection or an uninfected control (not recorded which).

CDR3 in DNA: TGCGCCAGCAGCCCCTACACAGATACGCAGTATTTT. The encoded protein is CASSPYTDTQYF. The chain couples TRBV5-1 to TRBJ2-3; unclear D gene. The CDR3 is 12 residues long. The V gene's germline CDR1 is SGHRS and CDR2 YFSETQ. V shed 4 bases and J shed 2 bases, with 5 bases lying between them.